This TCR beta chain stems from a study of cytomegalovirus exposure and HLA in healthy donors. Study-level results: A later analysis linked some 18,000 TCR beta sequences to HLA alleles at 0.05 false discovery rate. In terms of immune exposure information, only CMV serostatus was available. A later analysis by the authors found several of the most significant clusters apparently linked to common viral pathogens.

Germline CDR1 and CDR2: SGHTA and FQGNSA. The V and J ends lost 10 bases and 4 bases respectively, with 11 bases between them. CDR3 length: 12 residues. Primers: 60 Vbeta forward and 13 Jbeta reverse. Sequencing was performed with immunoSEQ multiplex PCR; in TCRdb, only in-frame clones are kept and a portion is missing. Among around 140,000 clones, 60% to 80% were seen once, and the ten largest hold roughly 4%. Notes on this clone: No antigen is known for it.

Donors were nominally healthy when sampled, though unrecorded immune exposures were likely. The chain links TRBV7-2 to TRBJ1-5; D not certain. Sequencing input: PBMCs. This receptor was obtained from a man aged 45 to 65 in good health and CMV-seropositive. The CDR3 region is CANPPRNQPQHF. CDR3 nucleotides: TGTGCCAACCCCCCTCGGAATCAGCCCCAGCATTTT.